This TCR beta chain originates from a study of human T cells and chemical hapten exposure. TCRdb used MiXCR to reprocess the 5' RACE reads, holding one entry per CDR3 protein. The sample shows tens of thousands of distinct CDR3 sequences, under 10% of them seen only once. The table lists this clonotype with a few counts. The CDR3 is made up of 13 amino acids. V gave up 7 bases and J gave up 3 bases; unmatched junction bases: 6. Germline CDR1 is SQVTM and CDR2 is ANQGSEA. Someone pulled total RNA out of unfractionated whole blood. The receptor comes from a male donor in good health. The chain recombines TRBV29-1 with TRBJ2-1; 7 bases are shared with TRBD2. The CDR3, as DNA: TGCAGCGCAGCGGGGAGGGGCTACAATGAGCAGTTCTTC. It codes for CSAAGRGYNEQFF.